This TCR beta chain was identified in a study of CD8 T cells in ankylosing spondylitis. Study-level results: There was a TCR beta motif, made of several highly homologous variants, that appeared characteristic of ankylosing spondylitis blood. Both synovial fluid and blood in reactive arthritis had previously been reported to carry some motif variants.

This clonotype showed up many times. Its target is unknown. TCRdb fed the 5' RACE reads into MiXCR, producing one record per CDR3 protein. The sample lists under 250,000 distinct CDR3 sequences, around a tenth seen once, with under 7% in the top ten. The V segment lost 4 bases and the J segment 6 bases; nucleotides outside the gene matches: 9. There are 14 residues in the CDR3. Germline CDR1 reads SQVTM; CDR2 reads ANQGSEA. This sequence was found in a male donor with ankylosing spondylitis or in good health (not recorded which). Sample: blood, either unsorted or a sorted T cell fraction (not recorded which). V and J are TRBV29-1 and TRBJ2-3, with 8 bases matching TRBD2. CDR3 bases: TGCAGCGTTGGTTTAGCGGGATGGCAGGATACGCAGTATTTT. Translating gives CSVGLAGWQDTQYF.